This entry features one T cell receptor beta chain sequence. Its antigen is still unknown. Qualities for individual bases were not recorded, and no much larger clone is one base off. The sample is drawn from a study of Ad26.COV2.S vaccination and SARS-CoV-2 variants (dated by TCRdb to the early 2020s). General notes on the study: Donors in the vaccine arm were drawn from COV1001, a phase I-IIa trial of Ad26.COV2.S in healthy adults that was multicentre, randomized, double-blind and placebo-controlled. Ad26.COV2.S was administered intramuscularly at 5 x 10^10 or 1 x 10^11 viral particles, either as a single shot or as two shots given 56 days apart. TCRbeta repertoire sequencing served as the tool for gauging how specific and how broad the SARS-CoV-2-reactive T cell receptors were following Ad26.COV2.S vaccination. The TCR-sequenced set comprised roughly 30 samples: around 20 Ad26.COV2.S vaccine recipients, 5 placebo recipients and 8 SARS-CoV-2 convalescent individuals. Trial participants were randomized into five groups of five, in which low-dose or high-dose Ad26.COV2.S was given once or twice, or placebo was given on both occasions. Throughout the experiments and outcome assessment, investigators stayed blinded to trial group allocation. Study-wide conclusions, independent of this receptor: Substantial breadth of spike-specific CD8+ and CD4+ T cell responses was reported after vaccination. Non-spike TCR breadth was comparable between vaccine and placebo recipients, consistent with the vaccine containing only spike. The authors noted that the TCR breadth and depth analyses may have underestimated total T cell responses. Ad26.COV2.S recipients had higher spike-specific TCR breadth than placebo recipients (P = 0.0014). The study lacked the statistical power to compare responses across vaccine doses or regimens.

For this chain, trimming is 5 bases at the V end and 0 bases at the J end, and the number of junction bases without a gene match is 6. The germline V gene supplies CDR1 SGHAT and CDR2 FQNNGV. Its CDR3 holds 16 amino acids, cysteine through phenylalanine. Kept here is only the CDR3 DNA, which spans 48 bases and is read in frame from base 1. The immunoSEQ Assay was the method used to sequence TCRbeta CDR3 regions. After extraction, genomic DNA underwent amplification by bias-controlled multiplex PCR, followed by high-throughput sequencing. Per the original workflow: To quantify the absolute abundance of every unique TCRbeta CDR3 region, sequences were collapsed and filtered. T cell fraction was estimated by normalizing TCRbeta template counts to usable DNA, with usable DNA measured through amplification of reference genes found in all nucleated cells. Repertoire TCRs were annotated as SARS-CoV-2-specific when V gene, CDR3 amino acid sequence and J gene were exactly matched to a known reactive TCR set. The reference SARS-CoV-2 TCR set came from MIRA and was filtered for enrichment in COVID-19-positive ImmuneCODE repertoires, removing public or cross-reactive TCRs. Based on the MIRA antigens, annotated TCRs were further analysed at the level of specific ORF or position within ORF. Breadth was defined as the number of annotated unique rearrangements divided by the total number of unique productive rearrangements, and depth was defined as the summed frequency of the annotated unique rearrangements. TCR breadth was compared between groups using two-sided Wilcoxon rank-sum tests. This is the immuneACCESS table as TCRdb keeps it, with only in-frame sequences that have V and J called. A part of the clones is gone; compared with another copy, unresolved V genes explain less than half, and the rest is unexplained. V and J calls and clone size are those listed in that table; D and trimming were worked out from the DNA. In this sample the table shows around 400,000 clones, more than 80% of which occur a single time. 12% of the sample is in the top ten clones.

The sample's treatment or condition label, in plain terms: some 20 received Ad26.COV2.S at low or high dose, single or two shots; about 5 received placebo; per-sample allocation not given. Repertoires of vaccine and placebo recipients were sequenced from samples taken on day 63 after the first injection. Cohort 1b enrolled about 25 adults aged 18-55 years at a single site in Boston, USA, between 29 July and 7 August 2020. Ad26.COV2.S was a replication-incompetent adenovirus type 26 vector that expressed a prefusion-stabilized SARS-CoV-2 spike protein derived from the original Wuhan strain. The TCR sequence derives from a person aged 18-60 years who received the Ad26.COV2.S COVID-19 vaccine or a placebo. The sample was peripheral blood, taken in a trial of Ad26.COV2.S vaccine versus placebo. The sequence is built from TRBV11-2 and TRBJ2-1; 8 nucleotides in the junction match TRBD1. The CDR3 corresponds to CASSAPRGLSYNEQFF. The DNA sequence is TGTGCCAGCAGCGCCCCCAGGGGGCTCTCCTACAATGAGCAGTTCTTC.